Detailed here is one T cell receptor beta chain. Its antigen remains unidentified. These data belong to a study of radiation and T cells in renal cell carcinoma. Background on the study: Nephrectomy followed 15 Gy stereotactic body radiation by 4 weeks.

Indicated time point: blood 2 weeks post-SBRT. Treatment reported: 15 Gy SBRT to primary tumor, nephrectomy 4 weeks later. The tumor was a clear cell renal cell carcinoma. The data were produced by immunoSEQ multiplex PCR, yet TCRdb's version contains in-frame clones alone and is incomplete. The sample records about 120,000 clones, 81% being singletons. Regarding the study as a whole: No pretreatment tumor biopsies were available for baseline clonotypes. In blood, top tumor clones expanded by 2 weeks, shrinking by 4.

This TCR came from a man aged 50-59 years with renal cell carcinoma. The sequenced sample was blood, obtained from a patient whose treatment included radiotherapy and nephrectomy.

As DNA, the CDR3 is TGTGCCAGCAGTGATGTCCTAGCGGGAGTAGTTAATGAGCAGTTCTTC. Its protein product is CASSDVLAGVVNEQFF. J is TRBJ2-1 and V is TRBV6-1; 10 bases line up with TRBD2. This CDR3 has 16 amino acids. Germline V CDR1 and CDR2: MNHNS, SASEGT. J lost 7 bases, V lost 3 bases, and 9 bases had no gene match.